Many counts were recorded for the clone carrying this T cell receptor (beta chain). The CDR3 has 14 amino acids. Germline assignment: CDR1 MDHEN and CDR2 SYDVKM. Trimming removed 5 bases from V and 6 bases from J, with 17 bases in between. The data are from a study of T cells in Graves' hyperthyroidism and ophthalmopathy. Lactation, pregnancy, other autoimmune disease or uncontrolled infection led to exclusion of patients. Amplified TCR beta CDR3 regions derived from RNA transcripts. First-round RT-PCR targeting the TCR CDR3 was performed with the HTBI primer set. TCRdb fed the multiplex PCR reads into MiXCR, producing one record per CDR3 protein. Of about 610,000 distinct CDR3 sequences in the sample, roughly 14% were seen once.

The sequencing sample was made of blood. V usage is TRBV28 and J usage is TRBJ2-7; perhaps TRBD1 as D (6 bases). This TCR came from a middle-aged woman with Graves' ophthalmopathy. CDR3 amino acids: CASSLTGNRVEQYF. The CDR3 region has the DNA TGTGCCAGCAGTCTAACAGGGAACCGCGTCGAGCAGTACTTC.